This TCR beta chain comes out of a study of CD8 T cells in Susac syndrome. An amount of RNA that ranged from roughly 0.45 to 1 ug was reverse transcribed with random hexamers. TCRdb passed the immunoSEQ multiplex PCR reads through MiXCR, listing each CDR3 protein once. The data contain about 280,000 distinct CDR3 sequences, about 85% of them singletons. In its sample, this clonotype was seen once. The specimen sequenced was CD8+ T cells from PBMCs. The receptor was derived from a human donor with multiple sclerosis.

CDR3 DNA sequence: TGTGCCACCAGCAGAGAAGGAGGATCTGAAGCTTTCTTT. It is translated as CATSREGGSEAFF. The genes are TRBV15 and TRBJ1-1, with D unclear. Looked up from germline, CDR1 is LNHNV and CDR2 is YYDKDF (reference sequence). V was shortened by 0 bases and J by 6 bases, with 8 bases between the two germline ends. CDR3 length equals 13 residues.